This T cell receptor beta chain was recovered during a study of OX40 agonist ivuxolimab in advanced cancers. Overall study: While on treatment, patients had intravenous ivuxolimab at 0.01 to 10 mg/kg every 2 weeks. Antecedent anti-PD-1, anti-PD-L1 or anti-CTLA-4 therapy was permissible, with over 35% having received some.

Sequenced by immunoSEQ multiplex PCR; TCRdb stores in-frame clones only, minus some. The table shows about 50,000 clones, with 90% to 95% occurring only once. About this clone: Its antigen is undetermined.

Study-wide results and caveats: The mean number of expanded clones was higher in CD8+ T cells than in CD4+.

The CDR3 has 16 residues. The germline CDR1 and CDR2 sequences are SGDLS and YYNGEE. The trim removed 3 bases at V and 3 bases at J, leaving 11 bases unmatched. The chain carries TRBV9 and TRBJ1-1, with 7 positions matching TRBD1. This TCR came from an adult with an advanced solid tumor such as melanoma, head and neck, liver or kidney cancer. The specimen comprised CD4+ or CD8+ T cells sorted from blood, sampled in a trial of the OX40 agonist ivuxolimab. The CDR3 DNA sequence: TGTGCCAGCAGCGGGGACTCAGGGGGGTTGGACACTGAAGCTTTCTTT. Translating gives CASSGDSGGLDTEAFF.